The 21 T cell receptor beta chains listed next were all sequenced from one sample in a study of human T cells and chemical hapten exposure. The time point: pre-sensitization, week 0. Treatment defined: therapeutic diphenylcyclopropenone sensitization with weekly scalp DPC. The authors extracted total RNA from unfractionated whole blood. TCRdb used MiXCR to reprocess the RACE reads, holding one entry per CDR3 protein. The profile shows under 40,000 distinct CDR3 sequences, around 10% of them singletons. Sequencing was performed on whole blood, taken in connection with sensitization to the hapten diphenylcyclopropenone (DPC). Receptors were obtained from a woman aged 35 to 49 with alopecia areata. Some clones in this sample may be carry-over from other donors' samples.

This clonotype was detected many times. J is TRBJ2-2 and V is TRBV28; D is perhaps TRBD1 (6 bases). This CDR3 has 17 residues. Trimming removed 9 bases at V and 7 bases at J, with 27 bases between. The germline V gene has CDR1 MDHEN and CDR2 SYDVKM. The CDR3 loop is CASNLLGFGTSRGELFF. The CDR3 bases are TGTGCCAGTAATCTACTAGGTTTCGGGACAAGCCGCGGGGAGCTGTTTTTT.

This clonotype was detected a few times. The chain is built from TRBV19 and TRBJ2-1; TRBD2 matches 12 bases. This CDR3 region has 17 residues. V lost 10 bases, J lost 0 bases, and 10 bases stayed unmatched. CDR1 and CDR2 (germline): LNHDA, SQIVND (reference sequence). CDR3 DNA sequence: TGTGCCACCAGGACTAGCGGGACTTCGAGCTCCTACAATGAGCAGTTCTTC. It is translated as CATRTSGTSSSYNEQFF. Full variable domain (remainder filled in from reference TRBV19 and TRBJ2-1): DGGITQSPKYLFRKEGQNVTLSCEQNLNHDAMYWYRQDPGQGLRLIYYSQIVNDFQKGDIAEGYSVSREKKESFPLTVTSAQKNPTAFYLCATRTSGTSSSYNEQFFGPGTRLTVL.

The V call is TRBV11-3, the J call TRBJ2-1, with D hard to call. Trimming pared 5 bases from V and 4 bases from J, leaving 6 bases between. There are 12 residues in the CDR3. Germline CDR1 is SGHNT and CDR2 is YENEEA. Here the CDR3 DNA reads TGTGCCAGCAGCGATGCTTACAATGAGCAGTTCTTC. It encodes CASSDAYNEQFF.

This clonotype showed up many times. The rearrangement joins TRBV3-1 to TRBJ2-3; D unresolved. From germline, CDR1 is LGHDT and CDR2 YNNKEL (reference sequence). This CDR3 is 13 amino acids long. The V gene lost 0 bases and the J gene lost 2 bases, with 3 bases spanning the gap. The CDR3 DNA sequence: TGTGCCAGCAGCCAAGATTTCACAGATACGCAGTATTTT. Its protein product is CASSQDFTDTQYF.

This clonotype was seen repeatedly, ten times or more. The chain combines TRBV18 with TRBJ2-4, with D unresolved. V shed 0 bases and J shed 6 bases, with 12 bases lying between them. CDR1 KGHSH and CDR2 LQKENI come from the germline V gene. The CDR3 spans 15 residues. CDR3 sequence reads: CASSPPSVRRNIQYF. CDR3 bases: TGTGCCAGCTCACCACCGTCGGTCAGACGAAACATTCAGTACTTC.

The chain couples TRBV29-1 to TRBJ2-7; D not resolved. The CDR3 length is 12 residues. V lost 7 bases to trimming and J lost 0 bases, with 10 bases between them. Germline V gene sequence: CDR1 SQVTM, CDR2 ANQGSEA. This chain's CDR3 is CSAYLPSYEQYF. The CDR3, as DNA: TGCAGCGCGTATCTCCCCTCCTACGAGCAGTACTTC.

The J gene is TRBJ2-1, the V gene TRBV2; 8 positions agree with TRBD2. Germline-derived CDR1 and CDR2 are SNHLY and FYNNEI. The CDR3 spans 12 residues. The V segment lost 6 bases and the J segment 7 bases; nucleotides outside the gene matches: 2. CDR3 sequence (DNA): TGTGCCAGCAGGGGACTAGGAAATGAGCAGTTCTTC. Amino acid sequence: CASRGLGNEQFF.

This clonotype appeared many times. The CDR3 protein is CASSLSGGSPDTQYF. The CDR3 coding sequence is TGTGCCAGCAGCTTGAGTGGGGGTTCCCCAGATACGCAGTATTTT. The rearrangement joins TRBV5-6 to TRBJ2-3, with D perhaps given as TRBD1 or TRBD2 (5 bases each). Trimming took 1 base from V and 4 from J, leaving 13 bases between them. Germline CDR1 is SGHDT and CDR2 is YYEEEE. The CDR3 consists of 15 residues.

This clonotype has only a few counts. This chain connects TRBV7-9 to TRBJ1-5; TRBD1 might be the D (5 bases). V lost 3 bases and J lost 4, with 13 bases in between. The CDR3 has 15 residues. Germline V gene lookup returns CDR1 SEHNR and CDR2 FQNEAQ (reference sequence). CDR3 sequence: CASSLGFAGNQPQHF. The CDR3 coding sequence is TGTGCCAGCAGCTTGGGATTTGCAGGGAATCAGCCCCAGCATTTT.

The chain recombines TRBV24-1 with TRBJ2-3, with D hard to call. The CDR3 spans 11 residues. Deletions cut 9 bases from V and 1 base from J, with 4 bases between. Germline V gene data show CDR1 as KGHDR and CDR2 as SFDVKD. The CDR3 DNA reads TGTGCCACCTCTGGCACAGATACGCAGTATTTT. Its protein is CATSGTDTQYF.

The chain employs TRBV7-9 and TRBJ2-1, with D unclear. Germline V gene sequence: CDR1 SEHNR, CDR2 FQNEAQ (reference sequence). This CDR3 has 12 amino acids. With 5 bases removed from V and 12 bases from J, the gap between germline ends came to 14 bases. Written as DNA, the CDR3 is TGTGCCAGCAGCCACGACTTAGACCTGCAGTTCTTC. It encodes CASSHDLDLQFF.

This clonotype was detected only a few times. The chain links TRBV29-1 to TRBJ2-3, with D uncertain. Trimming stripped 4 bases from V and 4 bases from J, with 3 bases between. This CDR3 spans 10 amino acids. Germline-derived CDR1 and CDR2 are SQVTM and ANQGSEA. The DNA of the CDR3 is TGCAGCGTTGGACCAGATACGCAGTATTTT. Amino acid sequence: CSVGPDTQYF.

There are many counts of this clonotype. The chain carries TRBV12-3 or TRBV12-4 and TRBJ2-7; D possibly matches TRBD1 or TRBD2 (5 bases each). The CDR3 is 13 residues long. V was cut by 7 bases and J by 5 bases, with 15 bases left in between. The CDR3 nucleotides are TGTGCCAGCACCGTGTGGGGGAGTCACGAGCAGTACTTC. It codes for CASTVWGSHEQYF.

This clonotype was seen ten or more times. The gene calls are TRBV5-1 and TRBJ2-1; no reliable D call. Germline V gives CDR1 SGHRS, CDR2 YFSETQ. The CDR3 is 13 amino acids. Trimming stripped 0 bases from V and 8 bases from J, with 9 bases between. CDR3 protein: CASSLGPQDEQFF. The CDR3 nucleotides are TGCGCCAGCAGCTTGGGGCCCCAGGATGAGCAGTTCTTC.

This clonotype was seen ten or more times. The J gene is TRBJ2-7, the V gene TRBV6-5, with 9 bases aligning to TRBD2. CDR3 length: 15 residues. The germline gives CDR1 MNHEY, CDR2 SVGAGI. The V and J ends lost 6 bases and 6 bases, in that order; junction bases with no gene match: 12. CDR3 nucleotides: TGTGCCAGCAGGAAGCTGGTAGCGGGAGACCTCGAGCAGTACTTC. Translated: CASRKLVAGDLEQYF.

The CDR3: CASSMDPRGANTDTQYF. The CDR3 DNA sequence: TGTGCCAGTAGTATGGATCCTCGGGGGGCAAACACAGATACGCAGTATTTT. The rearrangement joins TRBV19 to TRBJ2-3; D may be TRBD2 (7 bases). Germline CDR1 is LNHDA and CDR2 is SQIVND (reference sequence). With 3 bases removed from V and 2 bases from J, the gap between germline ends came to 18 bases. This CDR3 has 17 amino acids.

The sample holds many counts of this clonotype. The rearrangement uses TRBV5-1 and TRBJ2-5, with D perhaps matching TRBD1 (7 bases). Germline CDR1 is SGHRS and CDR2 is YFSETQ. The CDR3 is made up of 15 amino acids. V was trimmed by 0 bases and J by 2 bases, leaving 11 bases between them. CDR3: CASSLGAGQQETQYF. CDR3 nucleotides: TGCGCCAGCAGCTTGGGGGCGGGACAGCAAGAGACCCAGTACTTC.

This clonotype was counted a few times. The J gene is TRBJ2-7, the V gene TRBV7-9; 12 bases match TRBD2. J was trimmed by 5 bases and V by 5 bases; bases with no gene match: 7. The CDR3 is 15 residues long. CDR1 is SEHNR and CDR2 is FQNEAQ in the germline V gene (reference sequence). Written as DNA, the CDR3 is TGTGCCAGCAGCCCAAGACTAGCGGGGGACCACGAGCAGTACTTC. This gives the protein CASSPRLAGDHEQYF.

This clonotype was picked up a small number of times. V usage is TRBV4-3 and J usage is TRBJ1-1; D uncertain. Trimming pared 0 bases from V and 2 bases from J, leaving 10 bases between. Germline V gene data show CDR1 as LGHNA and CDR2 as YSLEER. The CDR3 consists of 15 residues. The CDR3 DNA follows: TGCGCCAGCAGCCAAGATAACGGCATCAACACTGAAGCTTTCTTT. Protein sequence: CASSQDNGINTEAFF.

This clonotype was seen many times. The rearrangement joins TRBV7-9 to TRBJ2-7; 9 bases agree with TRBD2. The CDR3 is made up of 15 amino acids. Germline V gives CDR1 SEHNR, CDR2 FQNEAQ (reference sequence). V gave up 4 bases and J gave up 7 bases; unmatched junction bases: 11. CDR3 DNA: TGTGCCAGCAGCTCCGGGACTAGCCCTCCCCTAGAGCAGTACTTC. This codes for CASSSGTSPPLEQYF.

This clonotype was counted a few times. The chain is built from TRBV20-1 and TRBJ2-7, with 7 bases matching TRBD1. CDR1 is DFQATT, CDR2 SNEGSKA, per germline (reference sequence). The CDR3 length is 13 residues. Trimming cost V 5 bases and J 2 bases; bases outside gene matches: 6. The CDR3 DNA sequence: TGCAGTGCTGCGAGGACAGGAGCCTACGAGCAGTACTTC. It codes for CSAARTGAYEQYF.